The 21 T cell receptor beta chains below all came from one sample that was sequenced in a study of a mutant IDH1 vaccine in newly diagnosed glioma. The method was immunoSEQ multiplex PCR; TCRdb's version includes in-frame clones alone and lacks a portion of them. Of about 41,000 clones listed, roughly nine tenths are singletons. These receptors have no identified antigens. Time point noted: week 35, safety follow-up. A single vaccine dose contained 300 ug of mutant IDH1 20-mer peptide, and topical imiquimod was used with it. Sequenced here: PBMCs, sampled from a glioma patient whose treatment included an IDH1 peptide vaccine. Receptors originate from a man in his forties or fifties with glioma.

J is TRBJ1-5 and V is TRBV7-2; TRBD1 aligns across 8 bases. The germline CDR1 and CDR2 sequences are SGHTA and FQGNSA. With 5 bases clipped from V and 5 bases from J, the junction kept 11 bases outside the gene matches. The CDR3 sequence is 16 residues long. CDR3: CASSKDREAQDQPQHF. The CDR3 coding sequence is TGTGCCAGCAGCAAGGACAGGGAGGCCCAAGATCAGCCCCAGCATTTT.

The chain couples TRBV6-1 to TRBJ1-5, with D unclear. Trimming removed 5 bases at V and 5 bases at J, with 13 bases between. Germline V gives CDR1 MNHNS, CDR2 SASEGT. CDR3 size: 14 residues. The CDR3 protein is CASSPNGRDQPQHF. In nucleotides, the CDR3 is TGTGCCAGCAGTCCAAACGGACGGGATCAGCCCCAGCATTTT.

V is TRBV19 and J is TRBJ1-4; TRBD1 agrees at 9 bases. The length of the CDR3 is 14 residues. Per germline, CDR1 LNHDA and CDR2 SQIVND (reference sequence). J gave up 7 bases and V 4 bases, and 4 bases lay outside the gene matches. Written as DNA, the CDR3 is TGTGCCAGTAGTACGACAGGGGGAGCTGAAAAACTGTTTTTT. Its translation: CASSTTGGAEKLFF. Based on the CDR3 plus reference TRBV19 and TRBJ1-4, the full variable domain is DGGITQSPKYLFRKEGQNVTLSCEQNLNHDAMYWYRQDPGQGLRLIYYSQIVNDFQKGDIAEGYSVSREKKESFPLTVTSAQKNPTAFYLCASSTTGGAEKLFFGSGTQLSVL.

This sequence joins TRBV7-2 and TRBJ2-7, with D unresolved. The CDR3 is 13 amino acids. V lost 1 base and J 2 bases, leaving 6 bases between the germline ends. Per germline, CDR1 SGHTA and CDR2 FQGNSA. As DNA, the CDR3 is TGTGCCAGCAGCTTAGACCCCACCTACGAGCAGTACTTC. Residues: CASSLDPTYEQYF.

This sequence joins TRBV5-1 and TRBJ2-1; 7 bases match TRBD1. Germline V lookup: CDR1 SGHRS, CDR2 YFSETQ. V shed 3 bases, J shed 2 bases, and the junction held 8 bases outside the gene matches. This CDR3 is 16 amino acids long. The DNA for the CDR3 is TGCGCCAGCAGCTCCGTAGGGGGCAGCCCCTACAATGAGCAGTTCTTC. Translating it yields CASSSVGGSPYNEQFF. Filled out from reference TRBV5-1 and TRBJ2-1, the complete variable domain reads KAGVTQTPRYLIKTRGQQVTLSCSPISGHRSVSWYQQTPGQGLQFLFEYFSETQRNKGNFPGRFSGRQFSNSRSEMNVSTLELGDSALYLCASSSVGGSPYNEQFFGPGTRLTVL.

The CDR3: CASSDYTATSTYEQYV. CDR3 nucleotides: TGTGCCAGCAGTGATTATACAGCCACCTCGACCTACGAGCAGTACGTC. The chain links TRBV6-1 to TRBJ2-7; no definite D call. V lost 3 bases, J lost 2 bases, and 17 bases lay in between. The CDR3 has 16 residues. Germline V gene lookup returns CDR1 MNHNS and CDR2 SASEGT.

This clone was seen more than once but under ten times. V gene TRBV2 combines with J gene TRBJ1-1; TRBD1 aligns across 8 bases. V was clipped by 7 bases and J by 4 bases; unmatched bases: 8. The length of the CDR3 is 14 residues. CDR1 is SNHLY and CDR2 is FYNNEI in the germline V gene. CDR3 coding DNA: TGTGCCAGCATGGCGGACAGGGTAAGCACTGAAGCTTTCTTT. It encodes CASMADRVSTEAFF.

CDR3 loop: CSAEADTQYF. In nucleotides, the CDR3 is TGCAGTGCTGAAGCGGATACGCAGTATTTT. V and J are TRBV20-1 and TRBJ2-3; D is unresolved. The germline V and J ends were trimmed by 5 bases and 6 bases, with 6 bases remaining between them. Looked up from germline, CDR1 is DFQATT and CDR2 is SNEGSKA (reference sequence). This CDR3 contains 10 residues.

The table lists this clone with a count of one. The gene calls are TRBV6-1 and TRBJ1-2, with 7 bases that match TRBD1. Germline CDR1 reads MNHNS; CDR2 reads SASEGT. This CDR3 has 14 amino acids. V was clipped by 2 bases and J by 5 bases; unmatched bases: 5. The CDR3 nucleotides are TGTGCCAGCAGTGAACCCGGACAGGTGTATGGCTACACCTTC. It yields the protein CASSEPGQVYGYTF.

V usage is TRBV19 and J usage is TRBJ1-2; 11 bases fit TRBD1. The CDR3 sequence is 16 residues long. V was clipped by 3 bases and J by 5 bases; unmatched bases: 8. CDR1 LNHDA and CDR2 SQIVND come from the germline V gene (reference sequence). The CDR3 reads CASSIILGTGGYGYTF. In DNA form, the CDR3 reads TGTGCCAGTAGTATTATTCTTGGGACAGGGGGATATGGCTACACCTTC.

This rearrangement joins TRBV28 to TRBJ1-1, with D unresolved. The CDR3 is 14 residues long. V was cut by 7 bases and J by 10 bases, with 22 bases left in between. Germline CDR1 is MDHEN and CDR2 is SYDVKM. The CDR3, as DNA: TGTGCCAGCACCTCTCCCTCAGGAACGCCACGAGCTTTCTTT. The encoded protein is CASTSPSGTPRAFF.

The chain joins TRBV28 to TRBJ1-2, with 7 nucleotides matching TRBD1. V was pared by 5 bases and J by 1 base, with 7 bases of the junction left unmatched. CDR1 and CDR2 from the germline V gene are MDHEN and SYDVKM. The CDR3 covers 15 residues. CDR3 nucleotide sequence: TGTGCCAGCAGTAATCCCGGGACAGTTAACTATGGCTACACCTTC. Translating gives CASSNPGTVNYGYTF.

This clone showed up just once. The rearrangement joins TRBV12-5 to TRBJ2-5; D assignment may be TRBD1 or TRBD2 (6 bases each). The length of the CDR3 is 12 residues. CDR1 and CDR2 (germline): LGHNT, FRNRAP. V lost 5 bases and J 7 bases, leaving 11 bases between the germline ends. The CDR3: CASGPGAGTQYF. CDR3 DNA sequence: TGTGCTAGTGGTCCGGGGGCCGGGACCCAGTACTTC.

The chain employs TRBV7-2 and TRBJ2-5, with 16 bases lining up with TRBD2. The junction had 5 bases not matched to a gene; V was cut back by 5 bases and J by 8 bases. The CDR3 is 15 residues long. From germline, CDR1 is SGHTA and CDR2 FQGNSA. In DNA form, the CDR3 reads TGTGCCAGCAGCCCCGGGACTAGCGGGGGGGTAACCCAGTACTTC. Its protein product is CASSPGTSGGVTQYF.

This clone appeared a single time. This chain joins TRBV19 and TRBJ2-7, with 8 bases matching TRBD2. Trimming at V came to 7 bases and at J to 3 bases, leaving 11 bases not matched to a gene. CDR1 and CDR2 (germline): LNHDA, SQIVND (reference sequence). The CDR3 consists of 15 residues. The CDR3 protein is CASIGGEAPNYEQYF. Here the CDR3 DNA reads TGTGCCAGTATCGGGGGGGAGGCTCCTAACTACGAGCAGTACTTC.

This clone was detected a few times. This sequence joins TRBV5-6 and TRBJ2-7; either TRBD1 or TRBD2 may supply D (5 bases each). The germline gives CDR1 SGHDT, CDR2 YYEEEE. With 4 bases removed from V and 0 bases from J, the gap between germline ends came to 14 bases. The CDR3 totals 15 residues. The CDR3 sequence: CASSPPGLDSYEQYF. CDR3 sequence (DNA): TGTGCCAGCAGCCCGCCGGGGCTTGACTCCTACGAGCAGTACTTC.

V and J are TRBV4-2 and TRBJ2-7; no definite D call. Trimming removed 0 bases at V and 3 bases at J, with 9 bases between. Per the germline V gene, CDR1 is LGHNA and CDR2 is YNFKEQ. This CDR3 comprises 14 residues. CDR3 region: CASSQDWRNYEQYF. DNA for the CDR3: TGTGCCAGCAGCCAAGACTGGCGGAACTACGAGCAGTACTTC.

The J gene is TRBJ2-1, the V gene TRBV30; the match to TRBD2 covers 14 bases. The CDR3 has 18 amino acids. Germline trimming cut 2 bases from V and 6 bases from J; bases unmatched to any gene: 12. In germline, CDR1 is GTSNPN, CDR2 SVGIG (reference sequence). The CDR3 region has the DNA TGTGCCTGGAGTAAAATGAGGACTAGCGGGGGGACGCCCAATGAGCAGTTCTTC. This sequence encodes CAWSKMRTSGGTPNEQFF.

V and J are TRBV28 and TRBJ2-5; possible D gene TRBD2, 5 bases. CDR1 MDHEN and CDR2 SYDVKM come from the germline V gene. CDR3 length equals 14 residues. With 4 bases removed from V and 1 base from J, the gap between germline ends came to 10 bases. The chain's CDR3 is CASSYATTQETQYF. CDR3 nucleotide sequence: TGTGCCAGCAGTTACGCGACTACCCAAGAGACCCAGTACTTC.

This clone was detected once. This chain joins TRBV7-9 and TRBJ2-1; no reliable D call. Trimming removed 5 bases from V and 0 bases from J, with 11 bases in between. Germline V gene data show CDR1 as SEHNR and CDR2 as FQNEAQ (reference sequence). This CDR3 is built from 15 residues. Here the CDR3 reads CASSRSSSSYNEQFF. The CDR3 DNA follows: TGTGCCAGCAGCCGTAGCTCCAGCTCCTACAATGAGCAGTTCTTC.

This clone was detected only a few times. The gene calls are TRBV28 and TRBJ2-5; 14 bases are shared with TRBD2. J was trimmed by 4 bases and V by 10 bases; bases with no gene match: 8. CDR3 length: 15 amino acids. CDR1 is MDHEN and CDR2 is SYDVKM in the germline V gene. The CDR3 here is CATLRLAGGGETQYF. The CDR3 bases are TGTGCCACCTTACGACTAGCGGGAGGGGGAGAGACCCAGTACTTC.